The entry that follows covers one T cell receptor beta chain sequence. This sample was taken from a study of blood T cell repertoires in COVID-19. Study context: The cDNA or gDNA used as material had been derived from T cells, B-cell-depleted T cells, or PBMCs.

Produced via immunoSEQ multiplex PCR; TCRdb's table is partial and in-frame only. The repertoire holds around 120,000 clones, with nearly 90% as singletons. In Seattle, patients joined the study during active infection and were tracked longitudinally. Germline V gene data show CDR1 as MNHEY and CDR2 as SVGAGI. Deletions cut 9 bases from V and 2 bases from J, with 13 bases between. CDR3 length equals 14 residues. The clonotype was recovered from a woman in her sixties or seventies with COVID-19, enrolled during active disease. Material for sequencing was peripheral blood. The V and J genes are TRBV6-5 and TRBJ2-2; D uncertain. CDR3 in DNA: TGTGCCAGTGGTGCGGCCCCAAACACCGGGGAGCTGTTTTTT. Translation: CASGAAPNTGELFF.